This is a list of T cell receptor beta chains from one sample in a study of blood T cell repertoires in COVID-19. Profiling relied on immunoSEQ multiplex PCR, and the TCRdb table lists in-frame clones only, not all of them. The sample lists 130,000 or so clones, 55% to 70% occurring once. The specimen was peripheral blood. All receptors derive from a woman in her seventies with acute or convalescent COVID-19. The CDR3 runs from the conserved cysteine through the conserved F or W. A D gene is named only where the DNA matches it firmly. Size values are once, few and many counts, or a class for expanded clones, and some rows have none.

TRBJ1-1 NA NA TRBV27 TGTGCCAGCAGTCGGAGCCCTGGGGGTCGGGGGGAAGCTTTCTTT CASSRSPGGRGEAFF
TRBJ1-2 NA TRBD1 TRBV5-4 TGTGCCAGCAGCTTACGACAGGGGGCAGGAGATGGCTACACCTTC CASSLRQGAGDGYTF
TRBJ2-7 NA NA TRBV20-1 TGCAGTGCCCTTAGACAGTACGAGCAGTACTTC CSALRQYEQYF
TRBJ2-2 NA NA TRBV5-4 TGTGCCAGCAGCTGGGGGCGGGGGTACACCGGGGAGCTGTTTTTT CASSWGRGYTGELFF
TRBJ1-5 NA NA TRBV6-2/TRBV6-3 TGTGCCAGCAGTCCCCCCTATTTTGGCAATCAGCCCCAGCATTTT CASSPPYFGNQPQHF
TRBJ1-1 NA TRBD1 TRBV5-1 TGCGCCAGCAGCTATGGGACAGGGGAAGCTGAAGCTTTCTTT CASSYGTGEAEAFF
TRBJ2-1 NA TRBD1 TRBV28 TGTGCCAGCAGTAACAGGGGCAACAATGAGCAGTTCTTC CASSNRGNNEQFF
TRBJ2-7 NA NA TRBV4-1 TGCGCCAGCAGCCAAGATCCGGGACTCGGGTACGAGCAGTACTTC CASSQDPGLGYEQYF
TRBJ1-5 NA NA TRBV28 TGTGCCAGCAGTTTATTCGAGGGCGATCAGCCCCAGCATTTT CASSLFEGDQPQHF
TRBJ1-1 NA NA TRBV11-2 TGTGCCAGCAGCTTAGGGTGGCAGAACACTGAAGCTTTCTTT CASSLGWQNTEAFF
TRBJ2-3 NA TRBD1 TRBV7-2 TGTGCCAGCAGCCAGGGACAGGGGGTTAATACGCAGTATTTT CASSQGQGVNTQYF
TRBJ2-7 NA TRBD1 TRBV28 TGTGCCAGCAGTTTCAGACAGGGGCATCTCTACGAGCAGTACTTC CASSFRQGHLYEQYF
TRBJ2-7 NA TRBD2 TRBV7-9 TGTGCCAGCAGAGCGACTAGCGGAGTGTTTGGTGAGCAGTACTTC CASRATSGVFGEQYF
TRBJ2-2 NA TRBD2 TRBV27 TGTGCCAGTGCAAGCGGGAGAGGGGACACCGGGGAGCTGTTTTTT CASASGRGDTGELFF
TRBJ1-1 NA TRBD1 TRBV5-1 TGCGCCAGCAGCGCTTCGGCGACAGGGACCGGGACTGAAGCTTTCTTT CASSASATGTGTEAFF
TRBJ2-1 few TRBD2 TRBV7-9 TGTGCCAGCAGCTTTCACCCCAGCGGGAGGGCCGACAATGAGCAGTTCTTC CASSFHPSGRADNEQFF
TRBJ2-7 once NA TRBV6-2/TRBV6-3 TGTGCCAGCAGTTACTCCCGGGGGTTCGAGCAGTACTTC CASSYSRGFEQYF
TRBJ1-3 NA NA TRBV29-1 TGCAGCGTTCAGTTTCCGGGGATCGGAAACACCATATATTTT CSVQFPGIGNTIYF
TRBJ2-3 NA NA TRBV5-1 TGCGCCAGCAGCAAAGGGGGGGGGCCCACAGATACGCAGTATTTT CASSKGGGPTDTQYF
TRBJ2-5 NA NA TRBV3-1/TRBV3-2 TGTGCCAGCAGCTACAGCAACCAAGAGACCCAGTACTTC CASSYSNQETQYF
TRBJ2-7 NA TRBD1 TRBV4-2 TGTGCCAGCAGCCAAGGGCAGGGGGCTTACGAGCAGTACTTC CASSQGQGAYEQYF
TRBJ1-2 NA TRBD1 TRBV2 TGTGCCAGCAGCGACAGGGTCCTATATGGCTACACCTTC CASSDRVLYGYTF